A selection of T cell receptor beta chains follows, all from one sample in a study of T-cell reconstitution after alpha-beta-depleted transplantation in children. TCRdb re-called the PCR reads through MiXCR, storing one row per CDR3 protein. The table shows hundreds of thousands of distinct CDR3 sequences, with over 10% occurring only once. Source: PBMCs, taken before TCRalphabeta/CD19-depleted stem cell transplant. The receptors shown here come from a girl aged 2-10 years with congenital amegakaryocytic thrombocytopenia, due to receive a stem cell transplant. The CDR3 runs from the conserved cysteine through the conserved F or W. A D gene is named only where the DNA matches it firmly. Size tells how often a clone was seen (once, few, many) or the class of an expanded clone, and some rows leave it out.

d_gene,j_gene,abundance,v_gene,CDR3aa,CDR3nt
TRBD1,TRBJ2-7,many,TRBV6-5,CASSYRDRENEQYF,TGTGCCAGCAGTTACCGGGACAGGGAAAACGAGCAGTACTTC
TRBD2,TRBJ2-1,many,TRBV5-1,CASSFGLAGGDEQFF,TGCGCCAGCAGCTTTGGATTAGCGGGGGGGGATGAGCAGTTCTTC
NA,TRBJ1-1,many,TRBV7-8,CASSRGLQEGAFF,TGTGCCAGCAGCCGCGGATTACAGGAGGGGGCTTTCTTT
NA,TRBJ2-2,many,TRBV24-1,CATSDKSTGRGTGELFF,TGTGCCACCAGTGACAAGAGTACAGGGAGAGGCACCGGGGAGCTGTTTTTT
NA,TRBJ2-3,few,TRBV27,CASSFKAGLPDTQYF,TGTGCCAGCAGTTTTAAGGCGGGTCTACCAGATACGCAGTATTTT
NA,TRBJ2-3,few,TRBV29-1,CSVVRLAAGEADTQYF,TGCAGCGTTGTCCGGCTAGCGGCAGGGGAGGCAGATACGCAGTATTTT
TRBD2,TRBJ2-3,NA,TRBV20-1,CSASLGGGPTDTQYF,TGCAGTGCTAGCCTCGGGGGAGGGCCCACAGATACGCAGTATTTT
NA,TRBJ2-7,many,TRBV7-6,CASSLATVSGTYEQYF,TGTGCCAGCAGCTTAGCAACGGTGTCGGGTACCTACGAGCAGTACTTC
TRBD2,TRBJ2-5,NA,TRBV7-9,CASSLLAGGIQETQYF,TGTGCCAGCAGCTTACTAGCGGGAGGTATCCAAGAGACCCAGTACTTC
NA,TRBJ2-7,NA,TRBV14,CASSQYGTYEQYF,TGTGCCAGCAGCCAATATGGAACCTACGAGCAGTACTTC
TRBD2,TRBJ2-1,few,TRBV20-1,CSASRTSGRWYNEQFF,TGCAGTGCTAGCCGGACTAGCGGGAGGTGGTACAATGAGCAGTTCTTC
TRBD1,TRBJ2-3,few,TRBV27,CASSSTGGQADTQYF,TGTGCCAGCAGTTCCACAGGGGGTCAGGCAGATACGCAGTATTTT
NA,TRBJ1-1,few,TRBV5-5,CASSLANEAFF,TGTGCCAGCAGCTTGGCCAATGAAGCTTTCTTT
TRBD1,TRBJ1-2,NA,TRBV20-1,CSARDLSQGSKGYTF,TGCAGTGCTAGAGACCTTTCACAGGGGAGCAAGGGCTACACCTTC
NA,TRBJ2-1,many,TRBV20-1,CSATGIPSHLYNEQFF,TGCAGTGCTACTGGTATCCCCAGTCATTTGTACAATGAGCAGTTCTTC
NA,TRBJ2-3,many,TRBV15,CATSKPQRDTQYF,TGTGCCACCAGCAAACCCCAACGGGATACGCAGTATTTT
TRBD1,TRBJ2-3,few,TRBV7-2,CASKGADTQYF,TGTGCCAGCAAGGGGGCGGATACGCAGTATTTT
NA,TRBJ2-7,NA,TRBV29-1,CSANLGGFNEQYF,TGCAGCGCTAACCTTGGGGGATTCAACGAGCAGTACTTC
TRBD2,TRBJ2-1,few,TRBV7-3,CASSPRLGSGSNEQFF,TGTGCCAGCAGCCCGCGGTTGGGCAGCGGGAGCAATGAGCAGTTCTTC
NA,TRBJ2-3,NA,TRBV5-5,CASSSPRGRDITDTQYF,TGTGCCAGCAGCTCCCCGCGTGGGCGAGATATCACAGATACGCAGTATTTT
NA,TRBJ2-1,NA,TRBV5-1,CASSSSPRAQYNEQFF,TGCGCCAGCAGCTCCTCTCCTAGGGCCCAATACAATGAGCAGTTCTTC
NA,TRBJ1-5,many,TRBV7-9,CASARGRGNQPQHF,TGTGCCAGCGCGAGGGGCAGGGGCAATCAGCCCCAGCATTTT
NA,TRBJ1-5,many,TRBV29-1,CSVSSGVGQPQHF,TGCAGCGTGTCATCGGGGGTTGGACAGCCCCAGCATTTT
NA,TRBJ1-1,many,TRBV5-1,CASSLNGGYTEAFF,TGCGCCAGCAGCTTGAACGGGGGTTACACTGAAGCTTTCTTT
NA,TRBJ1-4,NA,TRBV7-9,CASSQGVRKLFF,TGTGCCAGCAGCCAAGGCGTCAGGAAACTGTTTTTT
TRBD1,TRBJ1-5,many,TRBV6-5,CASSFSTGQINQPQHF,TGTGCCAGCAGTTTCTCAACGGGACAGATCAATCAGCCCCAGCATTTT
TRBD1,TRBJ1-5,few,TRBV20-1,CSAVRDSSNQPQHF,TGCAGTGCTGTCCGGGACAGCAGCAATCAGCCCCAGCATTTT